This T cell receptor (beta chain) comes out of a study of shared clonotypes between healthy human individuals. TCRdb's table, derived via immunoSEQ multiplex PCR, lists solely in-frame clones and lacks some. The table records roughly 700,000 clones, about 74% of them present only once. Losses at the gene ends were 5 bases for V and 4 bases for J; bases not matched to a gene: 9. This CDR3 region has 15 residues. The germline V gene has CDR1 MNHEY and CDR2 SMNVEV (reference sequence). The source of this sequence is a woman under 40 in good health. The sequencing input was memory CD4+ T cells sorted from blood. Specified subset: CD45RA-negative fraction. The chain recombines TRBV27 with TRBJ1-2; TRBD1 matches at 8 bases. This CDR3 reads CASSPRTGSRYGYTF. The DNA of the CDR3 is TGTGCCAGCAGTCCCCGGACAGGGAGTCGCTATGGCTACACCTTC.